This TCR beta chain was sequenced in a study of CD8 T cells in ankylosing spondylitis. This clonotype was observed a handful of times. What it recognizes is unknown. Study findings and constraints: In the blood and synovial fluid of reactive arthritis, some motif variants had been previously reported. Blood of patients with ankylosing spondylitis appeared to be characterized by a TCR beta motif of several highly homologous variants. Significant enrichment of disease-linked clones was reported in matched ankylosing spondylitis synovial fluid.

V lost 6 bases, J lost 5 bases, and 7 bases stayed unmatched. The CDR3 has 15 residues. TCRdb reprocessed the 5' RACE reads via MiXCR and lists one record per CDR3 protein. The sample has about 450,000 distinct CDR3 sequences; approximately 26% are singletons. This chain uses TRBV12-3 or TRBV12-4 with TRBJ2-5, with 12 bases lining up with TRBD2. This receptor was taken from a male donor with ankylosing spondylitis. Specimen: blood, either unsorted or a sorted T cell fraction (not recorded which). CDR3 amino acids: CASSRLAGAGETQYF. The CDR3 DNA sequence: TGTGCCAGCAGCCGACTAGCGGGAGCTGGGGAGACCCAGTACTTC.